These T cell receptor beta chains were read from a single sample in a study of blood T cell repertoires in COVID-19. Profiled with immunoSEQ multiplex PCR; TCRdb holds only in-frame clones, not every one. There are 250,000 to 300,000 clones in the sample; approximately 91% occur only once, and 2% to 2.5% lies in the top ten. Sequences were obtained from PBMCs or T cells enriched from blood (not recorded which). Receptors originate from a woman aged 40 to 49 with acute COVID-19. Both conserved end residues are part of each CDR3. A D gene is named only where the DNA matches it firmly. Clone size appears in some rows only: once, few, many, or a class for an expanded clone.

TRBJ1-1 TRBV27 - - TGTGCCAGCAGTTCGAGACACGCCAACACTGAAGCTTTCTTT CASSSRHANTEAFF
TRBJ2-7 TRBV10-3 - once TGTGCCATCCTTGACAGGTCCTTCGGCGAGCAGTACTTC CAILDRSFGEQYF
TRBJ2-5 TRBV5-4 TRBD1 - TGTGCCAGCAGCCCTCCCTGGACAGGGGGCATAGAGACCCAGTACTTC CASSPPWTGGIETQYF
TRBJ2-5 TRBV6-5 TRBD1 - TGTGCCAGCGGCGAACAGGGGGATATGAGAGAGACCCAGTACTTC CASGEQGDMRETQYF
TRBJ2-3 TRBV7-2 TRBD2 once TGTGCCAGCAGCTTAGATTCTGCGGGGGGTGGCACAGATACGCAGTATTTT CASSLDSAGGGTDTQYF
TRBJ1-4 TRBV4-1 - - TGCGCCAGCAGCCCTCCATATAGAGGGCCTAATGAAAAACTGTTTTTT CASSPPYRGPNEKLFF
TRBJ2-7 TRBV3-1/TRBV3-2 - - TGTGCCAGCAGCTACACTGGGAGCTCCTACGAGCAGTACTTC CASSYTGSSYEQYF
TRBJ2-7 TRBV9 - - TGTGCCAGCAGCGTAGGGCCTGGGGCAGACTACGAGCAGTACTTC CASSVGPGADYEQYF
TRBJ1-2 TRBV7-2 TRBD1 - TGTGCCAGCAGCTTACATAGGGCCAGGGGGTTTTATGGCTACACCTTC CASSLHRARGFYGYTF
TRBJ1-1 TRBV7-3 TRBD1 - TGTGCCAGCAGCTTAACCGGGACAGGGGGCACTGAAGCTTTCTTT CASSLTGTGGTEAFF
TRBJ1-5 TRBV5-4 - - TGTGCCAGCAGCTTGGACGGACAGAGTAGCAATCAGCCCCAGCATTTT CASSLDGQSSNQPQHF
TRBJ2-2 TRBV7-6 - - TGTGCCAGCAGCTCTATGAACACCGGGGAGCTGTTTTTT CASSSMNTGELFF
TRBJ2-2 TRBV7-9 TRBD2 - TGTGCCAGCAGCCTCCCCCTAGCGGGGGCCTACACCGGGGAGCTGTTTTTT CASSLPLAGAYTGELFF
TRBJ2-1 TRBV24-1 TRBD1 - TGTGCCACCAGTGCCCCGACAGGGGTTACCTACAATGAGCAGTTCTTC CATSAPTGVTYNEQFF
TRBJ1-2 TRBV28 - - TGTGCCAGCATTATAGACCGGGACAACGGTGGCTACACCTTC CASIIDRDNGGYTF
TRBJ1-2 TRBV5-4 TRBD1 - TGTGCCAGCAGCTTGGCCAACAGGGGGGACGGCTACACCTTC CASSLANRGDGYTF
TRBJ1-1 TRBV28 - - TGTGCCAGCAGTCTCGGGACTTCTGTGAACACTGAAGCTTTCTTT CASSLGTSVNTEAFF
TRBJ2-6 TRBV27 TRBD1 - TGTGCCAGTAGGACAGGGGGCTCTGGGGCCAACGTCCTGACTTTC CASRTGGSGANVLTF
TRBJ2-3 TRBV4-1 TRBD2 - TGCGCCAGCAGCCCCCCGGGACTAGCCTCAGATACGCAGTATTTT CASSPPGLASDTQYF
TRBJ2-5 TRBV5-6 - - TGTGCCAGCGTGGTTCGGTTCCGAGGGCAGACCCAGTACTTC CASVVRFRGQTQYF
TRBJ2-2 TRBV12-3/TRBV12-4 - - TGTGCCAGCAGTCAGGGGTTCGCCGGGGAGCTGTTTTTT CASSQGFAGELFF
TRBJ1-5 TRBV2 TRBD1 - TGTGCCAGCAGTCAAGACAGGGGACCCGGGAGCAATCAGCCCCAGCATTTT CASSQDRGPGSNQPQHF
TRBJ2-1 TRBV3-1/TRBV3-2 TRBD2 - TGTGCCAGCAGCCAAAGGGCACAACTAGCGCCCCGAGGGGATGAGCAGTTCTTC CASSQRAQLAPRGDEQFF
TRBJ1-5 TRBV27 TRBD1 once TGTGCCACAGGGGGACGTCAGCCCCAGCATTTT CATGGRQPQHF
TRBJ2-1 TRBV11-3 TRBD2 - TGTGCCAGCAGCTTAGGAGGGAGGGATTACAATGAGCAGTTCTTC CASSLGGRDYNEQFF
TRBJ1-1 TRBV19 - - TGTGCCAGTAGTGGGCTGGGGGGGGACACTGAAGCTTTCTTT CASSGLGGDTEAFF
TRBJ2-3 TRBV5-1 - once TGCGCCAGCAGCCGAGGAGTAGCCTCCTCCTATACGCAGTATTTT CASSRGVASSYTQYF
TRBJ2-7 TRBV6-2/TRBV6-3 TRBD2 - TGTGCCAGCAGCCCCTGGACTAGCGGGATGGGCTCCTACGAGCAGTACTTC CASSPWTSGMGSYEQYF
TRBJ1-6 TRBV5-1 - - TGCGCCAGCAGCTTGAGGGACTGGGATTCACCCCTCCACTTT CASSLRDWDSPLHF
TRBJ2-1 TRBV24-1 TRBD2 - TGTGCCACCAGGGAGTCTAGCGGCCCCGGAAATGAGCAGTTCTTC CATRESSGPGNEQFF
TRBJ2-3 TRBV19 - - TGTGCCAGTAGTATAGGAGCAGGGCCCGCAGATACGCAGTATTTT CASSIGAGPADTQYF
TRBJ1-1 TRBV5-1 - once TGCGCCAGCAGCTTGGGAGGGACACCTTCCAACACTGAAGCTTTCTTT CASSLGGTPSNTEAFF
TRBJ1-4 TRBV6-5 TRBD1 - TGTGCCACCCGGGACAGGGGGCGGAGTAATGAAAAACTGTTTTTT CATRDRGRSNEKLFF
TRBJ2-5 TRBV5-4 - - TGTGCCAGCAGCTTGGAGCCAGCGGGTAGGGAGACCCAGTACTTC CASSLEPAGRETQYF
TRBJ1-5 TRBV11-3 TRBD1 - TGTGCCAGCAGCTTAGACAGGGGGCGAATTAGCAATCAGCCCCAGCATTTT CASSLDRGRISNQPQHF
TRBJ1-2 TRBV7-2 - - TGTGCCAGCAGCGTAGGTGTAGTTTATGGCTACACCTTC CASSVGVVYGYTF
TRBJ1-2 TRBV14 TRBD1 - TGTGCCAGCAGCCCAAGGGGGCGAGATGGCTACACCTTC CASSPRGRDGYTF